The rows below give T cell receptor beta chains drawn from one sample of a study of blood T cells in healthy people across ages. One entry per CDR3 protein, called by TCRdb with MiXCR from the 5' RACE reads. Seen here are about 380,000 distinct CDR3 sequences, roughly half observed once, and the top ten hold under 65%. The material sequenced was blood. These receptors all come from a man between 60 and 75 years old in good health. Both conserved end residues are part of each CDR3. A D gene is named only where the DNA matches it firmly. The size field is filled for only some rows; it gives once, few, many or a size class.

D: -
size: -
J: TRBJ1-2
V: TRBV5-1
DNA: TGCGCCAGCAGCTTAACCGGAAGGGGCCTCTATGGCTACACCTTC
CDR3: CASSLTGRGLYGYTF

D: -
size: -
J: TRBJ2-1
V: TRBV10-1
DNA: TGCGCCCGGCTCCAGGGACAAGAAACGGATAGCTCCTACAATGAGCAGTTCTTC
CDR3: CARLQGQETDSSYNEQFF

D: TRBD2
size: few
J: TRBJ2-7
V: TRBV5-1
DNA: TGTGCCAGCAGTCCTAGCGGGGTCTCCTACGAGCAGTACTTC
CDR3: CASSPSGVSYEQYF

D: -
size: -
J: TRBJ2-1
V: TRBV7-2
DNA: TGTGCCAGCAGCTACCAGCCCGGGACCGGTGAGCAGTTCTTC
CDR3: CASSYQPGTGEQFF

D: TRBD2
size: few
J: TRBJ2-1
V: TRBV29-1
DNA: TGCAGCGCCGACGAAGCGGGAGGGAATGAGCAGTTCTTC
CDR3: CSADEAGGNEQFF

D: -
size: few
J: TRBJ2-5
V: TRBV4-2
DNA: TGTGCCAGCAGCCACGGGGCGCAGACCCAAGAGACCCAGTACTTC
CDR3: CASSHGAQTQETQYF

D: -
size: -
J: TRBJ2-3
V: TRBV20-1
DNA: TGCAGTGCTCCCCCGACAGGGAGGATAGATACGCAGTATTTT
CDR3: CSAPPTGRIDTQYF

D: -
size: few
J: TRBJ1-2
V: TRBV3-1
DNA: TGTGCCAGCAGCCAAGATTTCCAGGGGCAGAATGGCTACACCTTC
CDR3: CASSQDFQGQNGYTF

D: TRBD2
size: -
J: TRBJ2-1
V: TRBV6-2/TRBV6-3
DNA: TGTGCCAGCGGTCCCGGACCTAGCGGGGGGTACGATGAGCAGTTCTTC
CDR3: CASGPGPSGGYDEQFF

D: TRBD2
size: -
J: TRBJ2-3
V: TRBV2
DNA: TGTGCCAGCAGCCCCCCGGGACTATCTAGCACAGATACGCAGTATTTT
CDR3: CASSPPGLSSTDTQYF

D: -
size: -
J: TRBJ2-3
V: TRBV12-3/TRBV12-4
DNA: TGTGCCAGCAATGGACGGCGGAAGGATACGCAGTATTTT
CDR3: CASNGRRKDTQYF

D: -
size: once
J: TRBJ2-3
V: TRBV29-1
DNA: TGCAGCGTTGAAAAGGGGGACGGGCGCACAGATACGCAGTATTTT
CDR3: CSVEKGDGRTDTQYF

D: TRBD1
size: -
J: TRBJ2-5
V: TRBV11-1
DNA: TGTGCCAGCAGCTCTCCGGGACAGGGGGCGGAGACCCAGTACTTC
CDR3: CASSSPGQGAETQYF

D: -
size: few
J: TRBJ2-7
V: TRBV11-2
DNA: TGTGCCAGCAGCTTAGCTCTAGCTTACGAGCAGTACTTC
CDR3: CASSLALAYEQYF

D: TRBD2
size: -
J: TRBJ2-3
V: TRBV4-1
DNA: TGCGCCAGCAGCCTCTCTAGCGGGGGGTCAGATACGCAGTATTTT
CDR3: CASSLSSGGSDTQYF

D: -
size: few
J: TRBJ1-2
V: TRBV6-4
DNA: TGTGCCAGCAGTGACGGGGGCAGGGCCTATGGCTACACCTTC
CDR3: CASSDGGRAYGYTF

D: -
size: -
J: TRBJ2-5
V: TRBV5-1
DNA: TGCGCCAGCAGCTTATCACGGTTGGGCCAAGAGACCCAGTACTTC
CDR3: CASSLSRLGQETQYF

D: TRBD2
size: -
J: TRBJ2-1
V: TRBV6-2/TRBV6-3
DNA: TGTGCCAGCAGCTCATCGGGCGGGGGAGCCCTGGGGGAGCAGTTCTTC
CDR3: CASSSSGGGALGEQFF

D: TRBD1
size: -
J: TRBJ1-5
V: TRBV6-1
DNA: TGTGCCAGCAGTGGACAGGGGGCCCTCTCCAATCAGCCCCAGCATTTT
CDR3: CASSGQGALSNQPQHF

D: -
size: -
J: TRBJ2-1
V: TRBV29-1
DNA: TGCAGCGCTGGTGGGGTGCCATTCAATGAGCAGTTCTTC
CDR3: CSAGGVPFNEQFF

D: TRBD1
size: -
J: TRBJ2-6
V: TRBV5-4
DNA: TGTGCCAGCAGCTTGGACAGGGGTTCGGGCTCTGGGGCCAACGTCCTGACTTTC
CDR3: CASSLDRGSGSGANVLTF

D: -
size: -
J: TRBJ2-1
V: TRBV7-2
DNA: TGTGCCAGCAGCTTAGTGGGCCAGAACAATGAGCAGTTCTTC
CDR3: CASSLVGQNNEQFF

D: -
size: -
J: TRBJ2-3
V: TRBV20-1
DNA: TGCAGTGCTAGAGATGGGGGGAGGCCTAGTCTAGCGGATACGCAGTATTTT
CDR3: CSARDGGRPSLADTQYF

D: TRBD1
size: -
J: TRBJ2-3
V: TRBV12-3/TRBV12-4
DNA: TGTGCCAGCAGCCCGGGACAGGGGGCTTGGTCGAGCACAGATACGCAGTATTTT
CDR3: CASSPGQGAWSSTDTQYF

D: TRBD1
size: -
J: TRBJ1-2
V: TRBV3-1
DNA: TGTGCCAGCAGCCGGGGACAGGGTTCGCACTATGGCTACACCTTC
CDR3: CASSRGQGSHYGYTF

D: TRBD2
size: -
J: TRBJ2-5
V: TRBV20-1
DNA: TGCAGTGCTAGGCTCGGGGGAGGGGTCCAGTACTTC
CDR3: CSARLGGGVQYF

D: -
size: -
J: TRBJ2-3
V: TRBV6-5
DNA: TGTGCCAGCAGGGAAAGCATAAGCACAGATACGCAGTATTTT
CDR3: CASRESISTDTQYF

D: -
size: once
J: TRBJ2-1
V: TRBV29-1
DNA: TGCAGCGTTGCCGAGGGGCCCTCCTACAATGAGCAGTTCTTC
CDR3: CSVAEGPSYNEQFF

D: TRBD2
size: -
J: TRBJ2-1
V: TRBV20-1
DNA: TGCAGTGCAGAGGCCCTAGCGGTCCAATACAATGAGCAGTTCTTC
CDR3: CSAEALAVQYNEQFF

D: -
size: few
J: TRBJ2-3
V: TRBV25-1
DNA: TGTGCCAGCAGTGATCGGGCCGGGCGGCATACGCAGTATTTT
CDR3: CASSDRAGRHTQYF

D: TRBD2
size: -
J: TRBJ2-1
V: TRBV4-2
DNA: TGTGCCAGCAGTCGGACTAGCGGGAGCTCGAATGAGCAGTTCTTC
CDR3: CASSRTSGSSNEQFF

D: -
size: -
J: TRBJ1-5
V: TRBV5-1
DNA: TGCGCCAGCAGCTTGGGTCCCAGCTCTGATCAGCCCCAGCATTTT
CDR3: CASSLGPSSDQPQHF

D: -
size: -
J: TRBJ2-5
V: TRBV4-2
DNA: TGTGCCAGCAGCCAAGAGGGTCGGACTAGGGGGGAGACCCAGTACTTC
CDR3: CASSQEGRTRGETQYF

D: TRBD2
size: -
J: TRBJ2-7
V: TRBV20-1
DNA: TGCAGTGGACGGACTAGCGGGAGCTCCTACGAGCAGTACTTC
CDR3: CSGRTSGSSYEQYF